These 22 T cell receptor beta chains share one sample of origin, sequenced in a study of blood T cell repertoires in COVID-19 (TCRdb year 2020). The library came from the immunoSEQ multiplex PCR assay. In its TCRdb copy, this immuneACCESS table keeps in-frame sequences only and misses some clones. Where compared with another copy, unresolved V genes explain less than half of these, and the others have no known cause. This sample holds around 190,000 clones; more than 65% were observed only once. Of the sample, approximately 13% falls within the top ten clones. The sequencing input was peripheral blood. Receptors were obtained from a human donor in a cohort sampled during active COVID-19.

V gene TRBV9 combines with J gene TRBJ2-1; TRBD2 matches at 8 bases. Germline-derived CDR1 and CDR2 are SGDLS and YYNGEE. V dropped 4 bases and J dropped 6; count of bases not matched to a gene: 9. This CDR3 region has 15 residues. CDR3 protein: CASSPHQAGVNEQFF. Written as DNA, the CDR3 is TGTGCCAGCAGCCCACATCAAGCGGGAGTCAATGAGCAGTTCTTC.

There are a few counts of this clone. The chain is built from TRBV11-3 and TRBJ2-3; D gene unclear. V shed 8 bases and J shed 3 bases, with 3 bases lying between them. CDR3 length: 10 residues. From germline, CDR1 is SGHNT and CDR2 YENEEA. The CDR3 coding sequence is TGTGCCAGCCAGACAGATACGCAGTATTTT. Residues: CASQTDTQYF.

The J gene is TRBJ2-7, the V gene TRBV11-2; tentatively, D is TRBD1 (6 bases). The germline CDR1 and CDR2 sequences are SGHAT and FQNNGV. V was cut by 0 bases and J by 6 bases, with 18 bases left in between. The CDR3 has 16 residues. The CDR3 is CASSLDFGRGSIEQYF. The CDR3 region has the DNA TGTGCCAGCAGCTTAGATTTCGGAAGGGGGTCTATCGAGCAGTACTTC.

The CDR3 DNA follows: TGTGCCAGCAGCTTACAGGTCAGCAATCAGCCCCAGCATTTT. Its translation is CASSLQVSNQPQHF. V is TRBV7-8 and J is TRBJ1-5; D remains ambiguous. Germline lookup yields CDR1 SGHVS and CDR2 FQNEAQ. This CDR3 has 14 amino acids. V gave up 2 bases and J gave up 1 base, with 6 bases separating them. Full variable domain (missing parts from reference TRBV7-8 and TRBJ1-5): GAGVSQSPRYKVAKRGQDVALRCDPISGHVSLFWYQQALGQGPEFLTYFQNEAQLDKSGLPSDRFFAERPEGSVSTLKIQRTQQEDSAVYLCASSLQVSNQPQHFGDGTRLSIL.

The chain has TRBV9 and TRBJ2-1, with TRBD1 as a possible D gene (6 bases). The CDR3 has 16 residues. The V and J ends lost 2 bases and 2 bases respectively, with 14 bases between them. Germline V gene lookup returns CDR1 SGDLS and CDR2 YYNGEE. CDR3 region: CASSVGAGVTYNEQFF. The CDR3 DNA reads TGTGCCAGCAGCGTTGGGGCAGGGGTCACCTACAATGAGCAGTTCTTC. Variable domain in full (rest from reference TRBV9 and TRBJ2-1): DSGVTQTPKHLITATGQRVTLRCSPRSGDLSVYWYQQSLDQGLQFLIQYYNGEERAKGNILERFSAQQFPDLHSELNLSSLELGDSALYFCASSVGAGVTYNEQFFGPGTRLTVL.

On this clone: The same CDR3 is also encoded by other DNA sequences in this sample. V is TRBV28 and J is TRBJ1-5, with 10 bases identical to TRBD1. The trim removed 6 bases at V and 7 bases at J, leaving 6 bases unmatched. The germline CDR1 and CDR2 sequences are MDHEN and SYDVKM. The CDR3 sequence is 14 residues long. The CDR3 loop reads CASRAGQGGQPQHF. The CDR3 DNA reads TGTGCCAGCAGGGCAGGACAGGGGGGACAGCCCCAGCATTTT. The entire variable domain, with the rest obtained from reference TRBV28 and TRBJ1-5, is as follows: DVKVTQSSRYLVKRTGEKVFLECVQDMDHENMFWYRQDPGLGLRLIYFSYDVKMKEKGDIPEGYSVSREKKERFSLILESASTNQTSMYLCASRAGQGGQPQHFGDGTRLSIL.

The rearrangement uses TRBV18 and TRBJ1-6; D is perhaps TRBD1 (6 bases). Germline CDR1 and CDR2: KGHSH and LQKENI. V lost 4 bases to trimming and J lost 9 bases, with 16 bases between them. CDR3 length equals 15 residues. CDR3 sequence reads: CASSHRTVAGSPLHF. DNA of the CDR3: TGTGCCAGCTCACACAGGACAGTCGCGGGTTCACCCCTCCACTTT.

This chain links TRBV19 with TRBJ1-1; maybe TRBD1 (6 bases). Germline V CDR1 and CDR2: LNHDA, SQIVND (reference sequence). This CDR3 region has 15 residues. V gave up 7 bases and J gave up 1 base, with 16 bases separating them. CDR3: CASTTGYVGNTEAFF. CDR3 coding DNA: TGTGCCAGTACTACAGGGTACGTGGGGAACACTGAAGCTTTCTTT.

V and J are TRBV4-1 and TRBJ2-7, with 7 bases matching TRBD2. Germline CDR1 is MGHRA and CDR2 is YSYEKL. V trimming: 2 bases; J trimming: 3 bases; junction bases outside the gene matches: 10. The CDR3 is 16 residues long. CDR3 sequence reads: CASSQPGGRRYYEQYF. CDR3 sequence (DNA): TGCGCCAGCAGCCAACCGGGCGGGAGAAGGTACTACGAGCAGTACTTC.

The genes are TRBV2 and TRBJ2-1, with 7 positions matching TRBD2. Germline V gene lookup returns CDR1 SNHLY and CDR2 FYNNEI. The V gene end was trimmed by 7 bases and the J gene end by 5 bases; junction bases not matched to a gene: 11. CDR3 length: 15 residues. The CDR3 here is CASTREGLSDNEQFF. The CDR3 DNA reads as TGTGCCAGCACTAGAGAGGGACTATCCGACAATGAGCAGTTCTTC.

The V call is TRBV6-5, the J call TRBJ2-3, with 7 positions matching TRBD2. J lost 4 bases, V lost 4 bases, and 5 bases had no gene match. CDR1 and CDR2 (germline): MNHEY, SVGAGI. This CDR3 spans 14 amino acids. CDR3 sequence (DNA): TGTGCCAGCAGTTGGACTAGTGGGGCAGATACGCAGTATTTT. This gives the protein CASSWTSGADTQYF.

The rearrangement joins TRBV6-6 to TRBJ2-7, with 10 bases aligning to TRBD1. In germline, CDR1 is MNHNY, CDR2 SVGAGI (reference sequence). Trimming at V came to 5 bases and at J to 3 bases, leaving 4 bases not matched to a gene. The CDR3 is 14 amino acids. The CDR3 protein is CASSDRDRGYEQYF. The CDR3 DNA reads TGTGCCAGCAGTGACCGGGACAGGGGCTACGAGCAGTACTTC.

The chain employs TRBV10-1 and TRBJ2-5, with unresolved D. V lost 10 bases and J 5 bases, leaving 11 bases between the germline ends. This CDR3 is built from 11 residues. CDR1 WNHNN and CDR2 SYGVQD come from the germline V gene (reference sequence). The CDR3 spells CATQVRETQYF. The CDR3 coding sequence is TGCGCCACCCAGGTTAGGGAGACCCAGTACTTC.

The genes are TRBV18 and TRBJ2-7; 8 bases match TRBD2. V dropped 2 bases and J dropped 2; count of bases not matched to a gene: 2. This CDR3 region has 14 residues. The V gene's germline CDR1 is KGHSH and CDR2 LQKENI. Here the CDR3 reads CASSPSREAYEQYF. The CDR3 coding sequence is TGTGCCAGCTCACCATCGCGGGAGGCCTACGAGCAGTACTTC.

This sequence joins TRBV5-6 and TRBJ1-2, with 12 positions matching TRBD1. The germline gives CDR1 SGHDT, CDR2 YYEEEE. The CDR3 totals 14 residues. Trimming took 4 bases from V and 5 from J; bases not matched to a gene: 3. The CDR3 protein is CASSGDRGRYGYTF. The CDR3 region has the DNA TGTGCCAGCAGCGGGGACAGGGGGCGGTATGGCTACACCTTC.

The chain uses TRBV19 and TRBJ2-2, with 7 positions matching TRBD2. Germline values: CDR1 LNHDA, CDR2 SQIVND (reference sequence). J lost 3 bases, V lost 5 bases, and 9 bases had no gene match. This CDR3 contains 16 residues. The CDR3 region is CASSPLWGRDTGELFF. CDR3 nucleotides: TGTGCCAGTAGTCCCCTTTGGGGGAGGGACACCGGGGAGCTGTTTTTT.

This rearrangement joins TRBV24-1 to TRBJ1-1; D unresolved. Germline lookup yields CDR1 KGHDR and CDR2 SFDVKD. The CDR3 has 13 amino acids. V was cut by 7 bases and J by 2 bases, with 10 bases left in between. DNA of the CDR3: TGTGCCACCAGCGACCCGGGTAACACTGAAGCTTTCTTT. Translating it yields CATSDPGNTEAFF.

The chain combines TRBV6-1 with TRBJ2-7; 12 nucleotides align to TRBD1. Germline V gives CDR1 MNHNS, CDR2 SASEGT. V dropped 3 bases and J dropped 4; count of bases not matched to a gene: 4. This CDR3 spans 15 amino acids. CDR3 in DNA: TGTGCCAGCAGTGACCGGGACAGGGGGCCGTACGAGCAGTACTTC. This encodes CASSDRDRGPYEQYF.

The chain couples TRBV5-4 to TRBJ1-6, with D maybe TRBD1 (5 bases). The ends were cut back, 2 bases at V and 5 bases at J, with 11 bases in the middle. The CDR3 contains 15 residues. Germline-derived CDR1 and CDR2 are SGHNT and YYREEE (reference sequence). The DNA for the CDR3 is TGTGCCAGCAGCTTTGGGGCAGAGAATAATTCACCCCTCCACTTT. Translating it yields CASSFGAENNSPLHF.

This clone turned up a few times. This chain uses TRBV6-6 with TRBJ2-7; no reliable D call. There are 11 residues in the CDR3. CDR1 and CDR2 from the germline V gene are MNHNY and SVGAGI (reference sequence). Trimming left V 2 bases short and J 6 bases short, with 5 bases between. CDR3 loop: CASSYVLEQYF. DNA of the CDR3: TGTGCCAGCAGTTACGTCCTCGAGCAGTACTTC.

J is TRBJ1-1 and V is TRBV7-8; possible D gene TRBD1, 5 bases. The CDR3 is 13 amino acids. Germline V gene data show CDR1 as SGHVS and CDR2 as FQNEAQ. Trimming stripped 0 bases from V and 8 bases from J, with 10 bases between. In DNA, the CDR3 is TGTGCCAGCAGCTTAGCCGTGGGGCCAGAAGCTTTCTTT. It translates to CASSLAVGPEAFF.

V usage is TRBV28 and J usage is TRBJ2-7; 8 bases match TRBD2. The junction had 22 bases not matched to a gene; V was cut back by 4 bases and J by 2 bases. CDR3 length: 20 residues. Germline V gene lookup returns CDR1 MDHEN and CDR2 SYDVKM. The CDR3 protein is CASSSPKTGLSGNGPYEQYF. In nucleotides, the CDR3 is TGTGCCAGCAGTTCACCTAAAACCGGACTTAGCGGGAACGGGCCCTACGAGCAGTACTTC. Complete variable domain (other parts from reference TRBV28 and TRBJ2-7): DVKVTQSSRYLVKRTGEKVFLECVQDMDHENMFWYRQDPGLGLRLIYFSYDVKMKEKGDIPEGYSVSREKKERFSLILESASTNQTSMYLCASSSPKTGLSGNGPYEQYFGPGTRLTVT.